This entry features one T cell receptor beta chain sequence. Germline lookup yields CDR1 MNHNS and CDR2 SASEGT. The CDR3 extends over 16 amino acids. The V gene end was trimmed by 3 bases and the J gene end by 2 bases; junction bases not matched to a gene: 2. As originally analysed: The authors estimated nucleated cell counts from reference gene primer amplification. TCRdb keeps only in-frame clones here, not all; method: immunoSEQ multiplex PCR. Clonal size and the V and J genes are those of that table, whereas D and trimming came from the DNA. The table shows some 150,000 clones, with roughly 80% occurring only once. The source of the sample is a study of blood T cell repertoires in COVID-19. At the level of the study: COVID-19 samples from acute and convalescent phases originated in the United States, Italy and Spain. Sources were T cells, B-cell-depleted T cells, or PBMCs; the material itself was cDNA or gDNA.

Specimen: peripheral blood. This receptor was taken from a human donor in a cohort sampled during active COVID-19. The chain employs TRBV6-1 and TRBJ1-5; 12 nucleotides align to TRBD1. The CDR3 protein is CASSEGDRGRNQPQHF. DNA of the CDR3: TGTGCCAGCAGTGAGGGGGACAGGGGGCGCAATCAGCCCCAGCATTTT.